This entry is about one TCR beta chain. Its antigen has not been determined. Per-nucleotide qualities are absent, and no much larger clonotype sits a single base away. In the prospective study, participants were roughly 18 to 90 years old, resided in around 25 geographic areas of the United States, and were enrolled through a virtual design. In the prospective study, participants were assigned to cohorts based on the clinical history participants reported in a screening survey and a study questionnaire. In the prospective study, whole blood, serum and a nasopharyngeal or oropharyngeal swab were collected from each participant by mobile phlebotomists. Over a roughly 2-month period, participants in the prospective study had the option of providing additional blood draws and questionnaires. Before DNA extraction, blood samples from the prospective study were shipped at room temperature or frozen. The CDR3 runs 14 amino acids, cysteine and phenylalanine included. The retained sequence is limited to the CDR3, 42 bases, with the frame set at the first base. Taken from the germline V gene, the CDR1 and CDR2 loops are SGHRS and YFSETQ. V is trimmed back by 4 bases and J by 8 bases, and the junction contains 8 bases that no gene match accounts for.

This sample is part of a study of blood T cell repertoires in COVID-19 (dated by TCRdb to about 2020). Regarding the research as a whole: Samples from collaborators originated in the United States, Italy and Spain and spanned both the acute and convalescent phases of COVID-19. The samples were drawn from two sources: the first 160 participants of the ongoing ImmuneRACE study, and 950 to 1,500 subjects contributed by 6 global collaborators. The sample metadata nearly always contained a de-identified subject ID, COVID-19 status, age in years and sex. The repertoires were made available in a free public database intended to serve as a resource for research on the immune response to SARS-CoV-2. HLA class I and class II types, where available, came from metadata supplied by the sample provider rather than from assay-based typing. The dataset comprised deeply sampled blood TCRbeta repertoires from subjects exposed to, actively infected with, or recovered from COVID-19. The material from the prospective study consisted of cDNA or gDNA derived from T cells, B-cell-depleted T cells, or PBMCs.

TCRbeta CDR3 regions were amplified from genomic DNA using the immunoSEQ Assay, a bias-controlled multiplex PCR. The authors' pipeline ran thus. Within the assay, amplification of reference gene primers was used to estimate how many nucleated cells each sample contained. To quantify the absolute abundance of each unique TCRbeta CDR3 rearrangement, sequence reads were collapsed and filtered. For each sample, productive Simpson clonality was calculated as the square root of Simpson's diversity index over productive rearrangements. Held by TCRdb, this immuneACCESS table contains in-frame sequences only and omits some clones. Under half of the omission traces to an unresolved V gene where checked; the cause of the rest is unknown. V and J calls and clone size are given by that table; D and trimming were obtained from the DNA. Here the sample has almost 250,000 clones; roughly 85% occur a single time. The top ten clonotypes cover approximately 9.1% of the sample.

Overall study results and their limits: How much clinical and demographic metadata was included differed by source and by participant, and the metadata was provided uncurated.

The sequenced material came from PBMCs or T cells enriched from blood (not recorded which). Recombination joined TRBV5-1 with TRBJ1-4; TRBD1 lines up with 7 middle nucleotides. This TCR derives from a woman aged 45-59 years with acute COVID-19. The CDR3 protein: CASSRDSTTEKLFF. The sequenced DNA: TGCGCCAGCAGCCGGGACAGTACCACCGAAAAACTGTTTTTT.